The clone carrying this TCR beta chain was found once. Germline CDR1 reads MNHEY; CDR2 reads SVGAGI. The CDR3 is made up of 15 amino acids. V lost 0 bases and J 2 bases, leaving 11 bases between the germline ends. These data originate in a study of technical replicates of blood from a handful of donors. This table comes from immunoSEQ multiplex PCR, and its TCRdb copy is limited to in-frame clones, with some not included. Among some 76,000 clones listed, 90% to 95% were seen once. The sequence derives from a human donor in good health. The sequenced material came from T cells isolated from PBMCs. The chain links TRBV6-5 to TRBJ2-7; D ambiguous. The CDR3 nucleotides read TGTGCCAGCAGTTACTCCCCCAGGTCACCCTACGAGCAGTACTTC. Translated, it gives CASSYSPRSPYEQYF.